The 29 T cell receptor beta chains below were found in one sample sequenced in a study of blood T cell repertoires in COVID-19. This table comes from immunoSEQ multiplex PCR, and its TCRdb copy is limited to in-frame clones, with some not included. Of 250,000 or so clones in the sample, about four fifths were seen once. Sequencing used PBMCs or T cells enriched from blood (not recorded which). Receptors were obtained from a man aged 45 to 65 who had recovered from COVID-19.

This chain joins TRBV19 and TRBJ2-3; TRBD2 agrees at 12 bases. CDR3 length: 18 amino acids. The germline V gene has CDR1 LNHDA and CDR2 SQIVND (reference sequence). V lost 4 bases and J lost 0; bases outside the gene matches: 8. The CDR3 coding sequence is TGTGCCAGTAGTACCGGGACTAGCGGGTTTTCTAGCACAGATACGCAGTATTTT. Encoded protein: CASSTGTSGFSSTDTQYF.

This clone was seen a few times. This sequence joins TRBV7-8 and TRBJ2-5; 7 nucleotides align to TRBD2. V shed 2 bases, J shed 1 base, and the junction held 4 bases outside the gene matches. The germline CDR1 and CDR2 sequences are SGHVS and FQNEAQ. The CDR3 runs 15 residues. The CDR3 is CASSLSPGGQETQYF. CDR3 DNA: TGTGCCAGCAGCTTAAGTCCGGGAGGCCAAGAGACCCAGTACTTC.

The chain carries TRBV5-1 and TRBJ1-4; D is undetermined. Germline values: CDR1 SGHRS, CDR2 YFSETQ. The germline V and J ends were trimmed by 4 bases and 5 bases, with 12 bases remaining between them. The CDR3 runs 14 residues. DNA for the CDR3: TGCGCCAGCAGCCGGGGTCGAGAGAATGAAAAACTGTTTTTT. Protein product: CASSRGRENEKLFF.

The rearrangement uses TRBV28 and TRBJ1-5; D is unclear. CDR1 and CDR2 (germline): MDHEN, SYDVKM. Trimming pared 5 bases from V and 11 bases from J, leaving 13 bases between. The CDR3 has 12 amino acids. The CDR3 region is CASSPGVRAQHF. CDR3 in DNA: TGTGCCAGCAGTCCCGGGGTGAGGGCCCAGCATTTT.

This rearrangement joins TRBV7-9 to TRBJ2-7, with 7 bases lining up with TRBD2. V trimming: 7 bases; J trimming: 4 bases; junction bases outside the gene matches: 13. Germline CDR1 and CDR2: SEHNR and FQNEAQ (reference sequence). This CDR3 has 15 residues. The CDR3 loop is CASKPILAGVYEQYF. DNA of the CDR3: TGTGCCAGCAAACCCATCCTGGCGGGAGTTTACGAGCAGTACTTC.

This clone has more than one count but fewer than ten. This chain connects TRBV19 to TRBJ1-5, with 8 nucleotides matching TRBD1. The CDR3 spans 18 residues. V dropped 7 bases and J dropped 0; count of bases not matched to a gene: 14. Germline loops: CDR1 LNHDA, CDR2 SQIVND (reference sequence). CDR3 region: CASTQDPGGGFSNQPQHF. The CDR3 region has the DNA TGTGCCAGTACCCAGGATCCAGGGGGCGGGTTTAGCAATCAGCCCCAGCATTTT.

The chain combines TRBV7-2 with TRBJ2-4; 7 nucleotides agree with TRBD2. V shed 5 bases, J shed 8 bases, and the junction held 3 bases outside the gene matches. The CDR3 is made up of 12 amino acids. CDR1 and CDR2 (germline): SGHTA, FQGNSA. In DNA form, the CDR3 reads TGTGCCAGCAGCCAGGGAGGGGACATTCAGTACTTC. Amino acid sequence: CASSQGGDIQYF.

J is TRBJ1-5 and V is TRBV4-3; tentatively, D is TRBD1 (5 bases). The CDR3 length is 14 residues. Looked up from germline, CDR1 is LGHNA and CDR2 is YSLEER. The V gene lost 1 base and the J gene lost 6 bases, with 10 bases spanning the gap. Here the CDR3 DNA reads TGCGCCAGCAGCCAAGTGGTGGGGGGTCAGCCCCAGCATTTT. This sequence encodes CASSQVVGGQPQHF.

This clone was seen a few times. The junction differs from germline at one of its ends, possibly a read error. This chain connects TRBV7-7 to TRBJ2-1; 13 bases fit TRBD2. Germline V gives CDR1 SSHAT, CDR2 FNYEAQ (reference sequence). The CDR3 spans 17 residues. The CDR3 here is CASSPRTSGSTGNEQFF. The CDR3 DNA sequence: TGTGCTAGCAGCCCCCGGACTAGCGGGAGTACCGGCAATGAGCAGTTCTTC.

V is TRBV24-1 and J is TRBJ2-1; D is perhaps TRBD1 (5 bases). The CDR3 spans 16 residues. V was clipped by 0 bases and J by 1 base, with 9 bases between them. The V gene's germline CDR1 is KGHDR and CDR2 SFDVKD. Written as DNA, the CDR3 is TGTGCCACCAGTGATTTGACGGACACTTCCTACAATGAGCAGTTCTTC. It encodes CATSDLTDTSYNEQFF.

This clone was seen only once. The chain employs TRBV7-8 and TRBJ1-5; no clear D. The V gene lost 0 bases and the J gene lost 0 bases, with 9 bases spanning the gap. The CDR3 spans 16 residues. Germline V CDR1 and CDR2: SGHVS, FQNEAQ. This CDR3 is CASSLAISGSNQPQHF. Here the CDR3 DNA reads TGTGCCAGCAGCTTAGCGATCAGCGGTAGCAATCAGCCCCAGCATTTT.

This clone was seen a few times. CDR3 DNA sequence: TGTGCCAGCAGTTTAAGAGGCGGGCAAGGCTACACCTTC. Encoded protein: CASSLRGGQGYTF. The V and J genes are TRBV12-3 or TRBV12-4 and TRBJ1-2; no reliable D call. V was cut by 2 bases and J by 8 bases, with 12 bases left in between. CDR3 length equals 13 residues.

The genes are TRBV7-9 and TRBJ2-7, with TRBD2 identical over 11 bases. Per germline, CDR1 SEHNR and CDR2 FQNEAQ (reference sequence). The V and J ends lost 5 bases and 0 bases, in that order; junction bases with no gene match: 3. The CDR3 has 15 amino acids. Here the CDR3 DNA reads TGTGCCAGCAGCACGGGACTAGCGGCCTCCTACGAGCAGTACTTC. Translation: CASSTGLAASYEQYF.

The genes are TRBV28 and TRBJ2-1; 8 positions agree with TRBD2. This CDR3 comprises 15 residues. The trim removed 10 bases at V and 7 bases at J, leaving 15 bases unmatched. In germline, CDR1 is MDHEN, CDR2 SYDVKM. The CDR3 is CATQSPGGPGNEQFF. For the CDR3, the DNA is TGTGCCACCCAGTCCCCGGGAGGGCCGGGAAATGAGCAGTTCTTC.

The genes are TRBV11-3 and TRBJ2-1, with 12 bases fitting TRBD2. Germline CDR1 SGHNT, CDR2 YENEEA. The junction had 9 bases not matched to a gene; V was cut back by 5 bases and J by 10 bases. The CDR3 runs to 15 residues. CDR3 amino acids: CASSLAGGPAREQFF. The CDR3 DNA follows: TGTGCCAGCAGCCTAGCGGGAGGGCCCGCCCGGGAGCAGTTCTTC.

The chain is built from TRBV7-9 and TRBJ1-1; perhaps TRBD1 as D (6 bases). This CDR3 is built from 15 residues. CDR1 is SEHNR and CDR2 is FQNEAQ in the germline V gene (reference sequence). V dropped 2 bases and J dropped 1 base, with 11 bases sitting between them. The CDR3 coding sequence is TGTGCCAGCAGCTTACTACAGGGCGAGAACACTGAAGCTTTCTTT. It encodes CASSLLQGENTEAFF.

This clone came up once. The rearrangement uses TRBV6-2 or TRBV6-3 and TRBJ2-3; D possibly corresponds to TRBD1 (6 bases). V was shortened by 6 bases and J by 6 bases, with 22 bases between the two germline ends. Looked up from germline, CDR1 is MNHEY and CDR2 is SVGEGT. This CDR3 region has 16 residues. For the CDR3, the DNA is TGTGCCAGCAGCCTCCTCCTAGGACAGTCCCAGGATACGCAGTATTTT. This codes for CASSLLLGQSQDTQYF.

DNA for the CDR3: TGCAGTGCCTTAACCGTCGGAGGGCAGTATTTT. As protein: CSALTVGGQYF. V gene TRBV20-1 combines with J gene TRBJ2-3; D perhaps matches TRBD2 (5 bases). V was pared by 6 bases and J by 11 bases, with 15 bases between. CDR1 and CDR2 from the germline V gene are DFQATT and SNEGSKA (reference sequence). The CDR3 covers 11 residues.

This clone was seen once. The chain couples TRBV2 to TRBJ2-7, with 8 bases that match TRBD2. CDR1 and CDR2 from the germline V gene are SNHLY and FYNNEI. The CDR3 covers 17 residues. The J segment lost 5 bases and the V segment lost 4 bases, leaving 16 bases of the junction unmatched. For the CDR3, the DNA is TGTGCCAGCAGTGTAGGCCTAGCGGGCTACAGCCACCACGAGCAGTACTTC. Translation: CASSVGLAGYSHHEQYF. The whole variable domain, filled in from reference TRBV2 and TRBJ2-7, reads EPEVTQTPSHQVTQMGQEVILRCVPISNHLYFYWYRQILGQKVEFLVSFYNNEISEKSEIFDDQFSVERPDGSNFTLKIRSTKLEDSAMYFCASSVGLAGYSHHEQYFGPGTRLTVT.

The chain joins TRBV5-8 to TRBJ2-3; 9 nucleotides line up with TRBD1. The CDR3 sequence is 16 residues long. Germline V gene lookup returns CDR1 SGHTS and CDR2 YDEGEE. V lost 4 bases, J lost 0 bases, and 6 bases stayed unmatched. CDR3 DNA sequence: TGTGCCAGCAGCCCAGGGACAGGGATTAGCACAGATACGCAGTATTTT. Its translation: CASSPGTGISTDTQYF.

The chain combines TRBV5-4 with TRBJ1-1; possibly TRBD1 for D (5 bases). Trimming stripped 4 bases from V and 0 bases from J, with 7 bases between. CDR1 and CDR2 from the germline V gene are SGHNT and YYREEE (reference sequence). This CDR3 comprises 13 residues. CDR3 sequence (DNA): TGTGCCAGCAGCCAGGGATTGAACACTGAAGCTTTCTTT. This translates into CASSQGLNTEAFF.

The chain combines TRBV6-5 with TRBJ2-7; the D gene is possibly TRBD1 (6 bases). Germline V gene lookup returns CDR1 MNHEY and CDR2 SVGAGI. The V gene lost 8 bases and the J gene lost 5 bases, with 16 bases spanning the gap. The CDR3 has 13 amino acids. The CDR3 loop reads CASRLAGDHEQYF. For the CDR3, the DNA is TGTGCCAGCCGTCTGGCAGGGGACCACGAGCAGTACTTC.

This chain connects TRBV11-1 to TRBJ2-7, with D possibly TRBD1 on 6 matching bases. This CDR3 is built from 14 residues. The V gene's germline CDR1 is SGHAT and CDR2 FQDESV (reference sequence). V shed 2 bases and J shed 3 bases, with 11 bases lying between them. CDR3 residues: CASSLRDTYYEQYF. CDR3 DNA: TGTGCCAGCAGCTTAAGGGACACCTACTACGAGCAGTACTTC.

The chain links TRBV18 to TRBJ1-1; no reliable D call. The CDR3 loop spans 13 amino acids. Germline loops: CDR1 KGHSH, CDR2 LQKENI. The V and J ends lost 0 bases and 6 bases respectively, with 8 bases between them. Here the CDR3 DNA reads TGTGCCAGCTCACCACCCAGCCAGGCTGAAGCTTTCTTT. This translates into CASSPPSQAEAFF.

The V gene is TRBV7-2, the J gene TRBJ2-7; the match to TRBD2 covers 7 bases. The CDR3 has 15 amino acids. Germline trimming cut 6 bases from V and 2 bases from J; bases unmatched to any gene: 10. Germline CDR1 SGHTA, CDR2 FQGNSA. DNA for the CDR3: TGTGCCAGCAGATCAGCGGGGCGCGGGACCTACGAGCAGTACTTC. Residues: CASRSAGRGTYEQYF.

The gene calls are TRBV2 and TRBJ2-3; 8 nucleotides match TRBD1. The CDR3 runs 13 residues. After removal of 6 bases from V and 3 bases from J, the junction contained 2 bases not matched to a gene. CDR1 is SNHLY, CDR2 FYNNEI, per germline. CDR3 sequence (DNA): TGTGCCAGCAGACAGGGGGTAACAGATACGCAGTATTTT. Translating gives CASRQGVTDTQYF.

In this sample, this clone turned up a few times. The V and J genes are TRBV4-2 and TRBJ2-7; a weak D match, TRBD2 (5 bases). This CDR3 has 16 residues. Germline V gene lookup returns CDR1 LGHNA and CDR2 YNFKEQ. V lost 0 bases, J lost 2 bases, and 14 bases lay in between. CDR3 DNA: TGTGCCAGCAGCCAAGACGGGGTATCGCCAACCTACGAGCAGTACTTC. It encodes CASSQDGVSPTYEQYF.

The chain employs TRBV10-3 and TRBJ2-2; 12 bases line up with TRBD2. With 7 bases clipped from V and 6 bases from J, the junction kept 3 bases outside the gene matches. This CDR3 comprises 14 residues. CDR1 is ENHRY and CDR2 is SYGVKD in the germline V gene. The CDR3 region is CAINPSGRAGELFF. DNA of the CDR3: TGTGCCATCAATCCTAGCGGGAGGGCCGGGGAGCTGTTTTTT.

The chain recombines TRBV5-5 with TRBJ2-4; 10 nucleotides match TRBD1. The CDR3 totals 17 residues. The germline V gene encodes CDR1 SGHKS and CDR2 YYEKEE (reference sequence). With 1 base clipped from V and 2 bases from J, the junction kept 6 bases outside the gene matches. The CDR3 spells CASSLFGTGVSKNIQYF. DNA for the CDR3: TGTGCCAGCAGCTTGTTTGGGACAGGGGTCTCCAAAAACATTCAGTACTTC.